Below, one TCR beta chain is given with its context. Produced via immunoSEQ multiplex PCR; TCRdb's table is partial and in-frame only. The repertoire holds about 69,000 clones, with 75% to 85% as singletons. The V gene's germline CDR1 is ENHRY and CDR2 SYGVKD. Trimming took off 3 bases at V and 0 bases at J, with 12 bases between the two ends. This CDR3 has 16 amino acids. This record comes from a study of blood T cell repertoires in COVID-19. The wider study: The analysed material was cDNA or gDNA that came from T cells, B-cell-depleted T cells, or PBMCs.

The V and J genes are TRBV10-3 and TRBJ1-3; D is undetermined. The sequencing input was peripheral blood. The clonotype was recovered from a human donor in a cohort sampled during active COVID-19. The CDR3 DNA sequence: TGTGCCATCAGTGATCCGCGCTTCGGCTCTGGAAACACCATATATTTT. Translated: CAISDPRFGSGNTIYF.